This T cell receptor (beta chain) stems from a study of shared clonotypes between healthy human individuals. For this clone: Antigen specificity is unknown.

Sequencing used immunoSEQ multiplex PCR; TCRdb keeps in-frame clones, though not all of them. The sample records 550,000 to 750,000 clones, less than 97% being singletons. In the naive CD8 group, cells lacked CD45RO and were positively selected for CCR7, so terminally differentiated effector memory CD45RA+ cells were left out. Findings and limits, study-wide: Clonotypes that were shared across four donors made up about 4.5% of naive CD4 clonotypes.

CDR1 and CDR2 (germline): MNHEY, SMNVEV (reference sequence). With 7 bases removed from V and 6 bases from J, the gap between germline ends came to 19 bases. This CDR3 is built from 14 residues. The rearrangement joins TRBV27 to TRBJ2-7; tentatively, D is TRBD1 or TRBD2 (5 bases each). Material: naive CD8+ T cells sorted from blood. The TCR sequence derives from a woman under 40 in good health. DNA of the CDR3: TGTGCCAGCAAAGTATCCGGGACCCTCTCCGAGCAGTACTTC. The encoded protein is CASKVSGTLSEQYF.